Each of the 31 T cell receptor beta chains below was sequenced from the same sample in a study of shared clonotypes between healthy human individuals (dated by TCRdb to about 2020). For the CD8 naive samples, CD45RO-negative cells were positively selected for CCR7, yielding a CD45RA+CCR7+ population from which TemRA cells were excluded. The library was generated by the immunoSEQ multiplex PCR assay. Here the immuneACCESS table is served through TCRdb, limited to in-frame sequences with V and J called. Missing clones are a known gap in these copies; in checked studies unresolved V genes cover under half, and the rest lacks a known reason. Present in this sample are around 1.9 million clones, approximately 94% of which were seen just once. The ten biggest clones cover 1.7% of the sample. The specimen sequenced was naive CD8+ T cells from PBMCs. Read against the paper, the sample's cell subset or site label means: CD45RA+CCR7+. Receptor source: a man between 18 and 29 years old in good health. Some clones in this sample may be carry-over from other donors' samples.

The chain employs TRBV27 and TRBJ2-7; D is ambiguous. V lost 6 bases and J 0 bases, leaving 12 bases between the germline ends. CDR3 length: 14 residues. Germline values: CDR1 MNHEY, CDR2 SMNVEV (reference sequence). This CDR3 is CASRPSSSSYEQYF. CDR3 nucleotide sequence: TGTGCCAGCAGACCCAGTTCGAGCTCCTACGAGCAGTACTTC.

This sequence joins TRBV21-1 and TRBJ1-1. TRBV21-1 is deemed a pseudogene. There are 14 residues in the CDR3. The CDR3 nucleotides are TGTGCCAGCAGCAAAGGAGGCGTTATGACTGAAGCTTTCTTT. Amino acid sequence: CASSKGGVMTEAFF.

The gene calls are TRBV5-1 and TRBJ1-3; 7 nucleotides align to TRBD1. CDR1 SGHRS and CDR2 YFSETQ come from the germline V gene. The CDR3 sequence is 16 residues long. Germline trimming cut 0 bases from V and 2 bases from J; bases unmatched to any gene: 5. CDR3: CASSLEGQGAGNTIYF. CDR3 DNA: TGCGCCAGCAGCTTGGAGGGCCAGGGGGCTGGAAACACCATATATTTT. Combining the CDR3 with reference TRBV5-1 and TRBJ1-3 gives the whole variable domain KAGVTQTPRYLIKTRGQQVTLSCSPISGHRSVSWYQQTPGQGLQFLFEYFSETQRNKGNFPGRFSGRQFSNSRSEMNVSTLELGDSALYLCASSLEGQGAGNTIYFGEGSWLTVV.

The chain recombines TRBV7-9 with TRBJ2-7; D gene uncertain. V shed 2 bases and J shed 5 bases, with 10 bases lying between them. In germline, CDR1 is SEHNR, CDR2 FQNEAQ (reference sequence). The CDR3 length is 13 residues. The CDR3: CASSLTSGHEQYF. Here the CDR3 DNA reads TGTGCCAGCAGCTTAACGTCGGGCCACGAGCAGTACTTC.

V and J are TRBV28 and TRBJ1-2; 8 positions match TRBD1. The ends lost 4 bases at V and 7 bases at J; junction bases unmatched: 5. This CDR3 comprises 13 residues. Looked up from germline, CDR1 is MDHEN and CDR2 is SYDVKM. The CDR3 sequence is CASSSSGGPGYTF. The CDR3 DNA follows: TGTGCCAGCAGTTCGTCAGGGGGCCCTGGCTACACCTTC.

The chain employs TRBV10-3 and TRBJ1-1, with D hard to call. The CDR3 runs 11 residues. V lost 7 bases to trimming and J lost 5 bases, with 8 bases between them. Germline values: CDR1 ENHRY, CDR2 SYGVKD. The DNA of the CDR3 is TGTGCCATCATTGATGGTACTGAAGCTTTCTTT. Protein sequence: CAIIDGTEAFF.

V usage is TRBV25-1 and J usage is TRBJ2-5; tentatively, D is TRBD2 (6 bases). V gave up 1 base and J gave up 5 bases, with 20 bases separating them. The CDR3 is 17 amino acids. The V gene's germline CDR1 is MGHDK and CDR2 SYGVNS. Here the CDR3 DNA reads TGTGCCAGCAGTGAATCCCATAGCGGAGTTAGTAGGGAGACCCAGTACTTC. This codes for CASSESHSGVSRETQYF.

The CDR3 nucleotides are TGTGCCAGCAGCCAGGGGCGGGAGATTGGTACAGATACGCAGTATTTT. Amino acid sequence: CASSQGREIGTDTQYF. The chain links TRBV9 to TRBJ2-3; D is possibly TRBD2 (7 bases). CDR3 size: 16 residues. Germline-derived CDR1 and CDR2 are SGDLS and YYNGEE. V dropped 4 bases and J dropped 3 bases, with 18 bases sitting between them.

J is TRBJ2-7 and V is TRBV27; possibly TRBD2 for D (7 bases). The CDR3 has 14 residues. V was clipped by 4 bases and J by 6 bases, with 16 bases between them. Germline V CDR1 and CDR2: MNHEY, SMNVEV (reference sequence). CDR3: CASSYMTGGSEQYF. Here the CDR3 DNA reads TGTGCCAGCAGTTACATGACGGGGGGCTCCGAGCAGTACTTC.

The V call is TRBV7-3, the J call TRBJ2-3; 8 bases are a match to TRBD2. This CDR3 contains 14 residues. The J segment lost 4 bases and the V segment lost 5 bases, leaving 5 bases of the junction unmatched. Germline V gene data show CDR1 as SGHTA and CDR2 as FQGTGA. The CDR3 sequence is CASSPRTSSDTQYF. The CDR3 DNA reads as TGTGCCAGCAGCCCGAGGACTAGCTCAGATACGCAGTATTTT.

The rearrangement joins TRBV7-6 to TRBJ2-1; 8 nucleotides align to TRBD2. CDR1 and CDR2 (germline): SGHVS, FNYEAQ. V shed 3 bases, J shed 10 bases, and the junction held 11 bases outside the gene matches. This CDR3 is built from 15 residues. As DNA, the CDR3 is TGTGCCAGCAGCTTGGGGCCGGGACTAGTGGGGGAGCAGTTCTTC. Its protein is CASSLGPGLVGEQFF.

The chain combines TRBV18 with TRBJ2-3; the match to TRBD1 covers 10 bases. The CDR3 covers 16 residues. V shed 5 bases and J 4 bases; nucleotides not matched to a gene: 9. Germline V lookup: CDR1 KGHSH, CDR2 LQKENI. The DNA for the CDR3 is TGTGCCAGCTCATTAGCCGGGACAGGGGAAGCAGATACGCAGTATTTT. Translating it yields CASSLAGTGEADTQYF. The full variable domain, in which reference TRBV18 and TRBJ2-3 provide the parts outside the CDR3, is NAGVMQNPRHLVRRRGQEARLRCSPMKGHSHVYWYRQLPEEGLKFMVYLQKENIIDESGMPKERFSAEFPKEGPSILRIQQVVRGDSAAYFCASSLAGTGEADTQYFGPGTRLTVL.

The chain employs TRBV30 and TRBJ2-7; D is uncertain. The germline CDR1 and CDR2 sequences are GTSNPN and SVGIG (reference sequence). The CDR3 is 12 amino acids. Deletions cut 0 bases from V and 5 bases from J, with 8 bases between. The CDR3 is CAWSVLRDEQYF. The CDR3, as DNA: TGTGCCTGGAGTGTACTTCGAGACGAGCAGTACTTC.

This chain connects TRBV27 to TRBJ1-4; 10 positions match TRBD1. There are 13 residues in the CDR3. Germline trimming cut 10 bases from V and 8 bases from J; bases unmatched to any gene: 7. CDR1 is MNHEY and CDR2 is SMNVEV in the germline V gene (reference sequence). CDR3 in amino acids: CATTGQGDEKLFF. DNA for the CDR3: TGTGCCACCACTGGACAGGGGGACGAAAAACTGTTTTTT.

The V and J genes are TRBV28 and TRBJ1-2; no clear D. V was shortened by 5 bases and J by 4 bases, with 11 bases between the two germline ends. This CDR3 has 13 amino acids. Germline V gene lookup returns CDR1 MDHEN and CDR2 SYDVKM. This CDR3 is CASSLGLVYGYTF. For the CDR3, the DNA is TGTGCCAGCAGTCTAGGACTAGTCTATGGCTACACCTTC.

The chain carries TRBV29-1 and TRBJ2-7; D is tentatively TRBD1 or TRBD2 (7 bases each). Germline-derived CDR1 and CDR2 are SQVTM and ANQGSEA. Trimming pared 6 bases from V and 2 bases from J, leaving 20 bases between. CDR3 size: 15 residues. DNA of the CDR3: TGCAGCGTCGGGGGGACAGAGCCTCCCACCTACGAGCAGTACTTC. Translation gives CSVGGTEPPTYEQYF.

The chain links TRBV30 to TRBJ1-6; D is undetermined. Germline-derived CDR1 and CDR2 are GTSNPN and SVGIG (reference sequence). The germline V and J ends were trimmed by 6 bases and 7 bases, with 16 bases remaining between them. This CDR3 is 14 amino acids long. CDR3 DNA: TGTGCCTGTACGATCGGGATGGGGAATTCACCCCTCCACTTT. It encodes CACTIGMGNSPLHF.

The rearrangement links TRBV28 to TRBJ1-2; the D gene is possibly TRBD1 (5 bases). V lost 2 bases to trimming and J lost 1 base, with 11 bases between them. CDR1 MDHEN and CDR2 SYDVKM come from the germline V gene. The CDR3 extends over 15 amino acids. Written as DNA, the CDR3 is TGTGCCAGCAGTTTACCAGGGTCGGGTAACTATGGCTACACCTTC. Encoded protein: CASSLPGSGNYGYTF.

Here the CDR3 DNA reads TGTGCCACCGAGGGACGGACCGACTATGGCTACACCTTC. Amino acid sequence: CATEGRTDYGYTF. This chain links TRBV19 with TRBJ1-2; the D gene is possibly TRBD1 (5 bases). The CDR3 runs to 13 residues. Germline V gene sequence: CDR1 LNHDA, CDR2 SQIVND (reference sequence). V lost 10 bases and J 3 bases, leaving 15 bases between the germline ends. The full variable domain, rest sourced from reference TRBV19 and TRBJ1-2, is DGGITQSPKYLFRKEGQNVTLSCEQNLNHDAMYWYRQDPGQGLRLIYYSQIVNDFQKGDIAEGYSVSREKKESFPLTVTSAQKNPTAFYLCATEGRTDYGYTFGSGTRLTVV.

The J gene is TRBJ1-5, the V gene TRBV28; D call uncertain. V shed 10 bases and J shed 3 bases, with 13 bases lying between them. Per the germline V gene, CDR1 is MDHEN and CDR2 is SYDVKM. This CDR3 is built from 13 residues. CDR3 loop: CATSEDFNQPQHF. As DNA, the CDR3 is TGTGCCACCTCCGAGGACTTCAATCAGCCCCAGCATTTT. The whole variable domain, remainder taken from reference TRBV28 and TRBJ1-5, is DVKVTQSSRYLVKRTGEKVFLECVQDMDHENMFWYRQDPGLGLRLIYFSYDVKMKEKGDIPEGYSVSREKKERFSLILESASTNQTSMYLCATSEDFNQPQHFGDGTRLSIL.

The CDR3: CASSEARTVNYGYTF. Here the CDR3 DNA reads TGTGCCAGCAGTGAAGCGAGAACAGTTAACTATGGCTACACCTTC. The V gene is TRBV2, the J gene TRBJ1-2, with unresolved D. This CDR3 comprises 15 residues. CDR1 is SNHLY and CDR2 is FYNNEI in the germline V gene. Between the trimmed V and J ends, which lost 0 bases and 1 base, there was a span of 9 bases.

The chain uses TRBV7-2 and TRBJ2-7; 7 bases agree with TRBD1. Germline lookup yields CDR1 SGHTA and CDR2 FQGNSA. V was pared by 5 bases and J by 0 bases, with 7 bases of the junction left unmatched. This CDR3 region has 15 residues. Written as DNA, the CDR3 is TGTGCCAGCAGCCCTAGCTGGGACAGCTCCTACGAGCAGTACTTC. This translates into CASSPSWDSSYEQYF.

The J gene is TRBJ2-2, the V gene TRBV7-9; D may be TRBD1 (6 bases). Germline values: CDR1 SEHNR, CDR2 FQNEAQ (reference sequence). The CDR3 is 15 residues long. V gave up 5 bases and J gave up 8 bases, with 18 bases separating them. CDR3 sequence (DNA): TGTGCCAGCAGCGCCATGCTACAGGGAGAAGGGGAGCTGTTTTTT. It specifies CASSAMLQGEGELFF.

The chain links TRBV7-9 to TRBJ2-5; no firm D call. Trimming took 5 bases from V and 0 from J, leaving 10 bases between them. Germline lookup yields CDR1 SEHNR and CDR2 FQNEAQ (reference sequence). The CDR3 is 14 residues long. DNA of the CDR3: TGTGCCAGCAGCCCAGACGACTACCAAGAGACCCAGTACTTC. This gives the protein CASSPDDYQETQYF.

The J gene is TRBJ2-7, the V gene TRBV28, with D unresolved. Germline CDR1 is MDHEN and CDR2 is SYDVKM. CDR3 size: 15 residues. V gave up 6 bases and J gave up 3 bases, with 18 bases separating them. The CDR3 loop reads CASSHTRTAVYEQYF. In DNA, the CDR3 is TGTGCCAGCAGCCACACACGGACGGCGGTCTACGAGCAGTACTTC.

V usage is TRBV7-6 and J usage is TRBJ2-3; the match to TRBD2 covers 7 bases. V trimming: 3 bases; J trimming: 1 base; junction bases outside the gene matches: 7. Germline loops: CDR1 SGHVS, CDR2 FNYEAQ. The CDR3 runs to 16 residues. CDR3 nucleotides: TGTGCCAGCAGCTTTACTAGCGCTGTTGGCACAGATACGCAGTATTTT. This translates into CASSFTSAVGTDTQYF.

The chain joins TRBV25-1 to TRBJ2-5, with 8 bases lining up with TRBD1. This CDR3 is built from 15 residues. Per germline, CDR1 MGHDK and CDR2 SYGVNS. Trimming took 7 bases from V and 4 from J; bases not matched to a gene: 11. The CDR3 DNA is TGTGCCAGCAATCCGTCAGCAGACAGGGGAGAGACCCAGTACTTC. Its translation: CASNPSADRGETQYF.

This chain links TRBV9 with TRBJ2-1; no clear D. Trimming took off 0 bases at V and 9 bases at J, with 7 bases between the two ends. Germline-derived CDR1 and CDR2 are SGDLS and YYNGEE. This CDR3 is built from 12 residues. CDR3 nucleotide sequence: TGTGCCAGCAGCGTAGTCGGTCTTGAGCAGTTCTTC. Translated: CASSVVGLEQFF.

The rearrangement uses TRBV18 and TRBJ2-3; D gene uncertain. Germline lookup yields CDR1 KGHSH and CDR2 LQKENI. The germline V and J ends were trimmed by 1 base and 2 bases, with 10 bases remaining between them. The CDR3 is 15 amino acids. The CDR3 region has the DNA TGTGCCAGCTCACCACTCGAGGTCCCCACAGATACGCAGTATTTT. Protein: CASSPLEVPTDTQYF.

This clone was observed a handful of times. Other nucleotide sequences in the sample specify the same CDR3. This chain links TRBV27 with TRBJ1-5, with D possibly TRBD1 on 5 matching bases. Germline values: CDR1 MNHEY, CDR2 SMNVEV (reference sequence). Trimming removed 4 bases at V and 2 bases at J, with 9 bases between. The length of the CDR3 is 14 residues. CDR3 protein: CASSYRDGNQPQHF. CDR3 nucleotides: TGTGCCAGCAGTTACCGGGACGGCAATCAGCCCCAGCATTTT.

This rearrangement joins TRBV11-2 to TRBJ1-2, with 9 positions matching TRBD1. The germline V gene encodes CDR1 SGHAT and CDR2 FQNNGV. This CDR3 is built from 17 residues. Trimming at V came to 5 bases and at J to 3 bases, leaving 13 bases not matched to a gene. The CDR3 protein is CASSLHSGQGNYYGYTF. The CDR3 DNA sequence: TGTGCCAGCAGCCTGCATTCGGGACAGGGCAACTACTATGGCTACACCTTC.